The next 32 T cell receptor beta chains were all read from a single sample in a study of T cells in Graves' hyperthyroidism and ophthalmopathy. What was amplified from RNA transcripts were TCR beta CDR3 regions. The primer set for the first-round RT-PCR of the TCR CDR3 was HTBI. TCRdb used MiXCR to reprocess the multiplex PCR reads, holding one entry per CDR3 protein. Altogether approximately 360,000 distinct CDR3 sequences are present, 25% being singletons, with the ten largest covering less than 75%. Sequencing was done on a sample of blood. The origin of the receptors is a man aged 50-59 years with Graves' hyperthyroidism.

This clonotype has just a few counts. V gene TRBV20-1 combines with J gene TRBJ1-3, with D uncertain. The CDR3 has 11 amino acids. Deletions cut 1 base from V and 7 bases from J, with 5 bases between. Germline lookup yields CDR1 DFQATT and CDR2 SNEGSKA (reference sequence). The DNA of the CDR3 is TGCAGTGCTAGAGTAGGGAACACCATATATTTT. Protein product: CSARVGNTIYF.

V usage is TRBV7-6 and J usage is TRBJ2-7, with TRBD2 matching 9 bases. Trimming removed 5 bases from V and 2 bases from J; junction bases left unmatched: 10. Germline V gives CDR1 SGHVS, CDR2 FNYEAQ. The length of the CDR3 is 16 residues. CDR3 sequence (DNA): TGTGCCAGCAGCCTTACTAGCGGGCCCTGGACCTACGAGCAGTACTTC. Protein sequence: CASSLTSGPWTYEQYF.

The CDR3 spells CASTGTSGRKGTDTQYF. CDR3 bases: TGTGCCAGCACCGGGACTAGCGGGAGGAAGGGGACAGATACGCAGTATTTT. This chain connects TRBV28 to TRBJ2-3; 15 nucleotides line up with TRBD2. The CDR3 spans 17 residues. V trimming: 7 bases; J trimming: 3 bases; junction bases outside the gene matches: 8. Germline V gene sequence: CDR1 MDHEN, CDR2 SYDVKM.

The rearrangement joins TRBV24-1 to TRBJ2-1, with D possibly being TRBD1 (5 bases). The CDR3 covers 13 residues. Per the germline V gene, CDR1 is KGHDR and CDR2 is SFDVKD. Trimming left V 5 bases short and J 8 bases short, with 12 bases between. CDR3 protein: CATSGAGFDEQFF. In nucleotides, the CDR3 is TGTGCCACCAGTGGGGCAGGGTTCGATGAGCAGTTCTTC.

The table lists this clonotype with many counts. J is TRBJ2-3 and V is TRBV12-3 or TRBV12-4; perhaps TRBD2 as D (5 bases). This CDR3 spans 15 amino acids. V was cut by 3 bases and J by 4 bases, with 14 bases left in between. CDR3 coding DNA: TGTGCCAGCAGTTTCCTAGCTTTTAGGGCAGATACGCAGTATTTT. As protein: CASSFLAFRADTQYF.

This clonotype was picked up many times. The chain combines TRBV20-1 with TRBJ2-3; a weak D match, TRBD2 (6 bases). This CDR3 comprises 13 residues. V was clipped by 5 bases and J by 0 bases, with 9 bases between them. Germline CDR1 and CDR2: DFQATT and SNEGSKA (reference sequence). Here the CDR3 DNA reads TGCAGTGCTGGGAGGCCCAGCACAGATACGCAGTATTTT. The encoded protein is CSAGRPSTDTQYF.

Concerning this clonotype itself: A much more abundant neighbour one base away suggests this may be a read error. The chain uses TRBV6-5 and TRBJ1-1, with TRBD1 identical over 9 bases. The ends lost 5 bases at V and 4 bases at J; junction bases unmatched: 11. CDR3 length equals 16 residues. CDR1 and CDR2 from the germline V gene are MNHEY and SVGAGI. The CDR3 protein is CASSSRDRVRGTEAFF. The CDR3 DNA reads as TGTGCCAGCAGTAGCCGGGACAGGGTTCGGGGCACTGAAGCTTTCTTT.

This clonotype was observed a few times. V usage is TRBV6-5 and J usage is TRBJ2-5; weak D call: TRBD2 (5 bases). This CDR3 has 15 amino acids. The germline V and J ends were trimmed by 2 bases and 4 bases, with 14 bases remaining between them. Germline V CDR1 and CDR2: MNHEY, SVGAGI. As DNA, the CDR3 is TGTGCCAGCAGTTACCTAGGACTGGTAACAGAGACCCAGTACTTC. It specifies CASSYLGLVTETQYF.

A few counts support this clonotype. The CDR3 region is CASTPGRGNTEAFF. The CDR3, as DNA: TGTGCCAGCACCCCGGGACGGGGGAACACTGAAGCTTTCTTT. The chain links TRBV6-1 to TRBJ1-1, with D possibly being TRBD1 (5 bases). V shed 7 bases and J shed 1 base, with 13 bases lying between them. Germline assignment: CDR1 MNHNS and CDR2 SASEGT. The CDR3 consists of 14 residues.

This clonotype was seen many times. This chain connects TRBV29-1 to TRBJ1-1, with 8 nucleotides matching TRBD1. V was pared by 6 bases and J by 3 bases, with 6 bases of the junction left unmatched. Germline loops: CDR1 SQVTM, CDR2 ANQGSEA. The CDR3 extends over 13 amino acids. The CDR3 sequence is CSVAGGGYTEAFF. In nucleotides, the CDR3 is TGCAGCGTCGCAGGGGGCGGGTACACTGAAGCTTTCTTT.

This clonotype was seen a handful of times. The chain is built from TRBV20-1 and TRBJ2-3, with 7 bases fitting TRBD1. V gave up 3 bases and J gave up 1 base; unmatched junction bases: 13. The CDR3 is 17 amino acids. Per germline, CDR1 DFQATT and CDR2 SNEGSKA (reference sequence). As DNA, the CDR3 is TGCAGTGCTAGGGGGGACCACCGGGACAGACGCACAGATACGCAGTATTTT. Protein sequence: CSARGDHRDRRTDTQYF.

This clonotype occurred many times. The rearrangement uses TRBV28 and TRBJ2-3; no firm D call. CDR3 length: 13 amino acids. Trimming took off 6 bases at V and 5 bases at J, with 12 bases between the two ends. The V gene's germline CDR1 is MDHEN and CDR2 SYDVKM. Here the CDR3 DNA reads TGTGCCAGCAGCCCGAAAAGAGGAGATACGCAGTATTTT. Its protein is CASSPKRGDTQYF.

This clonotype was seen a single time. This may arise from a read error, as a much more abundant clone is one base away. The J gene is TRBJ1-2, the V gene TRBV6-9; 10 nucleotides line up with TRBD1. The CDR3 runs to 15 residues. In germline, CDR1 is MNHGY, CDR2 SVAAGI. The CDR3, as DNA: TGTGCCAGCAGTTACGGACAGGGGGAGAACTGTGGCTACACCTTC. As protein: CASSYGQGENCGYTF.

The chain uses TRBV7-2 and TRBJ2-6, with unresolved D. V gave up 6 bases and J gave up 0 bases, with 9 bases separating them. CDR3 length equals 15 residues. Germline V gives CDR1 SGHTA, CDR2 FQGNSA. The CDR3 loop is CASSESDSGANVLTF. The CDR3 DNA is TGTGCCAGCAGTGAATCGGACTCTGGGGCCAACGTCCTGACTTTC.

The CDR3, as DNA: TGTGCCAGCAGCAGACAGGGATTTTTCTCCTACGAGCAGTACTTC. Translated, it gives CASSRQGFFSYEQYF. This chain uses TRBV14 with TRBJ2-7, with 7 bases aligning to TRBD1. The CDR3 contains 15 residues. V gave up 5 bases and J gave up 0 bases; unmatched junction bases: 7. Germline loops: CDR1 SGHDN, CDR2 FVKESK.

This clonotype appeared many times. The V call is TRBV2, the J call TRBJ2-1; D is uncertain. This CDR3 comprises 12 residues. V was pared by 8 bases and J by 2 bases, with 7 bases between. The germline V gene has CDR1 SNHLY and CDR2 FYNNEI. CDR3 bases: TGTGCCAGCTCGGACCCCTACAATGAGCAGTTCTTC. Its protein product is CASSDPYNEQFF. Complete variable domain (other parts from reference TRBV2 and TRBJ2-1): EPEVTQTPSHQVTQMGQEVILRCVPISNHLYFYWYRQILGQKVEFLVSFYNNEISEKSEIFDDQFSVERPDGSNFTLKIRSTKLEDSAMYFCASSDPYNEQFFGPGTRLTVL.

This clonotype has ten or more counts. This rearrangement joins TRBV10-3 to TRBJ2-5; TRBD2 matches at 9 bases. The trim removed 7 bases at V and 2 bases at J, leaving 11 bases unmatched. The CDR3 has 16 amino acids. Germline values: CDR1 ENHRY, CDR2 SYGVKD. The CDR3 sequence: CAIKGASGRTQETQYF. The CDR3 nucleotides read TGTGCCATCAAGGGGGCCAGCGGGAGGACTCAAGAGACCCAGTACTTC.

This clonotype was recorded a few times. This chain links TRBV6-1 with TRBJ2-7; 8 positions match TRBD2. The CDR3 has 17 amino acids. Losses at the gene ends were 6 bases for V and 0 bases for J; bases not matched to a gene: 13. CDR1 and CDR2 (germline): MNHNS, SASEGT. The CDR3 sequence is CASSQVTSGSGSYEQYF. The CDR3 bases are TGTGCCAGCAGCCAAGTAACAAGCGGGAGTGGCTCCTACGAGCAGTACTTC.

This CDR3 reads CASSLISEYGYTF. DNA for the CDR3: TGTGCCAGCAGCTTAATCTCTGAGTATGGCTACACCTTC. V gene TRBV7-2 combines with J gene TRBJ1-2; unclear D gene. Germline CDR1 SGHTA, CDR2 FQGNSA. The ends were cut back, 2 bases at V and 5 bases at J, with 9 bases in the middle. CDR3 size: 13 residues.

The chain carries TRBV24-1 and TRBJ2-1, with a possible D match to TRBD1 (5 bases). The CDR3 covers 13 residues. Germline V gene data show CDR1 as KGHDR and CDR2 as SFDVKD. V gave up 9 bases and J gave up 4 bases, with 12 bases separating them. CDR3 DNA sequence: TGTGCCACCCAGGGTAGCAGGTACAATGAGCAGTTCTTC. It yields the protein CATQGSRYNEQFF.

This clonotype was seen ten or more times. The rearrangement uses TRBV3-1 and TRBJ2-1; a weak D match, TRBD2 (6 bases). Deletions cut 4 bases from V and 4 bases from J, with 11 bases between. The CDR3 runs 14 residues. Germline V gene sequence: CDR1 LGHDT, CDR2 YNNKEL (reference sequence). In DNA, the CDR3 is TGTGCCAGCAGCCCGGGACGGGGGTACAATGAGCAGTTCTTC. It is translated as CASSPGRGYNEQFF.

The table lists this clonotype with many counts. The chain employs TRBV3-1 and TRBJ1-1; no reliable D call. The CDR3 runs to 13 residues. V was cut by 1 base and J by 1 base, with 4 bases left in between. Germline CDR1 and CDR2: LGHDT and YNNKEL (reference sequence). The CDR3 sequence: CASSQGWNTEAFF. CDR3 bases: TGTGCCAGCAGCCAAGGGTGGAACACTGAAGCTTTCTTT.

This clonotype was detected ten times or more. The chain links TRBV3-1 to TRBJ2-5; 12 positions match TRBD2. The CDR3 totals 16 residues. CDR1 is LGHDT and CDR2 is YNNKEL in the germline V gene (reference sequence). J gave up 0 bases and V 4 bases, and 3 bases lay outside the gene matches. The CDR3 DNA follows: TGTGCCAGCAGCCTTAGACTAGCGGGAGACCAAGAGACCCAGTACTTC. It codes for CASSLRLAGDQETQYF.

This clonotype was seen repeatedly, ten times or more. CDR3 sequence: CASSEDRGQGEAFF. The CDR3 DNA reads TGTGCCAGCAGTGAAGACAGGGGGCAGGGTGAAGCTTTCTTT. The chain has TRBV2 and TRBJ1-1, with 9 nucleotides matching TRBD1. J gave up 7 bases and V 1 base, and 4 bases lay outside the gene matches. The CDR3 spans 14 residues. Looked up from germline, CDR1 is SNHLY and CDR2 is FYNNEI.

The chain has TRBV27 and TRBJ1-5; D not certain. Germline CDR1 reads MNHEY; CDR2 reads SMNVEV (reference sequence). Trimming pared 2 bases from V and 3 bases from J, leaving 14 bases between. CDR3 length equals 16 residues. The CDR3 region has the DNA TGTGCCAGCAGTTTAGGAGGGTGGGGTTCCAATCAGCCCCAGCATTTT. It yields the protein CASSLGGWGSNQPQHF.

CDR3: CASSVWDAYTGELFF. As DNA, the CDR3 is TGTGCCAGCAGCGTATGGGATGCCTACACCGGGGAGCTGTTTTTT. The chain carries TRBV9 and TRBJ2-2; D is undetermined. CDR3 size: 15 residues. Germline values: CDR1 SGDLS, CDR2 YYNGEE. V lost 1 base, J lost 3 bases, and 10 bases lay in between.

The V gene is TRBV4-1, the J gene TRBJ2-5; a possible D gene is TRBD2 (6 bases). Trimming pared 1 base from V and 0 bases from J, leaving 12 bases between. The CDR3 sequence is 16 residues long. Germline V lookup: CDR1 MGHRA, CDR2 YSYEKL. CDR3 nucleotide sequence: TGCGCCAGCAGCCAAGGGACTAATTTGTACCAAGAGACCCAGTACTTC. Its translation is CASSQGTNLYQETQYF.

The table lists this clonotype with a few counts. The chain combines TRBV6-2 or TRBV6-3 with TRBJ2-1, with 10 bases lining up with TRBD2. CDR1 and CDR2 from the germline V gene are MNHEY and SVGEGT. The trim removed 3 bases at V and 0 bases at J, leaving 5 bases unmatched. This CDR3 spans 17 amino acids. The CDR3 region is CASSYSGRPSSYNEQFF. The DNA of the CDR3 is TGTGCCAGCAGTTATAGCGGGAGGCCCAGCTCCTACAATGAGCAGTTCTTC.

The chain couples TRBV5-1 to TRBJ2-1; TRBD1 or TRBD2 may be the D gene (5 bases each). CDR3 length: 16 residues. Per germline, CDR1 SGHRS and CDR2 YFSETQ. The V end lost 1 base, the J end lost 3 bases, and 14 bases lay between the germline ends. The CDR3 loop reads CASSLKGTAHYNEQFF. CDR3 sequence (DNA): TGCGCCAGCAGCTTGAAAGGGACCGCGCACTACAATGAGCAGTTCTTC.

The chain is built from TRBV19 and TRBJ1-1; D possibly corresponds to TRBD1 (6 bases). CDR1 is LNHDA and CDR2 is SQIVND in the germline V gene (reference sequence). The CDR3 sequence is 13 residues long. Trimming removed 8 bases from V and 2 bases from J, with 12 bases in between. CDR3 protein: CASQTGPNTEAFF. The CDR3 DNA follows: TGTGCCAGTCAGACAGGTCCTAACACTGAAGCTTTCTTT.

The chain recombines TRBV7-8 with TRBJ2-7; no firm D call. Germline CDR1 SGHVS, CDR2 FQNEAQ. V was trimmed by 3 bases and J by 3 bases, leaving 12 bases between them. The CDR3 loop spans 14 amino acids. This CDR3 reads CASSFQEVSYEQYF. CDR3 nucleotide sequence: TGTGCCAGCAGCTTTCAAGAAGTCAGCTACGAGCAGTACTTC.

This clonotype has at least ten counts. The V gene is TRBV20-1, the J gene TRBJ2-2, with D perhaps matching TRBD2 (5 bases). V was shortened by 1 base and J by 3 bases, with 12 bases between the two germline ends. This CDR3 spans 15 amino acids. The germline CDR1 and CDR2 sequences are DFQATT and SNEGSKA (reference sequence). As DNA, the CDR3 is TGCAGTGCTAGAGGTGGGGAGTACGACACCGGGGAGCTGTTTTTT. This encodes CSARGGEYDTGELFF.